The 2 T cell receptor beta chains given below trace back to one sample, sequenced in a study of blood T cells in healthy people across ages. With a J-beta primer mix and a sample-barcoded 5' primer, a second PCR ran roughly 6 to 11 cycles. TCRdb re-called the 5' RACE reads through MiXCR, storing one row per CDR3 protein. The data contain about 1,500,000 distinct CDR3 sequences, approximately 42% of them singletons. Specimen: blood. These receptors originate from a woman aged 18-35 years in good health.

V is TRBV12-3 or TRBV12-4 and J is TRBJ2-7, with a weak D call TRBD2 (6 bases). The J call may be incorrect, as the DNA end agrees better with TRBJ2-4. The CDR3 contains 13 residues. DNA for the CDR3: TGTGCCAGCAACGGCTGGGGGGAGGACATTCAGTACTTC. Translating gives CASNGWGEDIQYF.

CDR3 bases: TGTGCCAGCAGCCAGCAGTCCATGAGCGGTTCCTACGAGCAGTACTTC. It is translated as CASSQQSMSGSYEQYF. The V gene is TRBV7-9, the J gene TRBJ2-7, with a possible D match to TRBD2 (5 bases). The V end lost 5 bases, the J end lost 1 base, and 18 bases lay between the germline ends. The CDR3 length is 16 residues. From germline, CDR1 is SEHNR and CDR2 FQNEAQ (reference sequence).